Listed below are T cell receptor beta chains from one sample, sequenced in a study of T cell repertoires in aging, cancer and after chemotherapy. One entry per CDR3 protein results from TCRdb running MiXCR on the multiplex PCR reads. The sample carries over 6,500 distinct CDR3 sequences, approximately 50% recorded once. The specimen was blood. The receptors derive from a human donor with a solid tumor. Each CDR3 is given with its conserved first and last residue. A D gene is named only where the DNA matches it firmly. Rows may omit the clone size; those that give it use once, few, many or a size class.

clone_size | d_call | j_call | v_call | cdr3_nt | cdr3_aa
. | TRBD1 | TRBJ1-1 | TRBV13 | TGTGCCAGCAGCTCAGGGACAGGGTCGGACACTGAAGCTTTCTTT | CASSSGTGSDTEAFF
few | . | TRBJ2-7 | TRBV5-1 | TGCGCCAGCAGCTTGCAGGGAGATAGGAGTGAAGAGCAGTACTTC | CASSLQGDRSEEQYF
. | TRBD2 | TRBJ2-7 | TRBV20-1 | TGCAGTGCTAGTCCTAGCGGTCTCTCCTACGAGCAGTACTTC | CSASPSGLSYEQYF
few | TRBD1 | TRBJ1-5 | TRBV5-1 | TGCGCCAGCAGCTTGGGGACAGGAGGAGGCAATCAGCCCCAGCATTTT | CASSLGTGGGNQPQHF
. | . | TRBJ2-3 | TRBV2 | TGTGCCAGCAGACCGATCACAGATACGCAGTATTTT | CASRPITDTQYF
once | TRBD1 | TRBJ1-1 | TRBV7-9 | TGTGCCAGCAGCCCCGGACAGGGGGTGACCTTCTCGAACACTGAAGCTTTCTTT | CASSPGQGVTFSNTEAFF
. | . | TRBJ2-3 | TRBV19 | TGTGCCAGTAGGTCCGGGCAGTCTAGCACAGATACCCAGTATTTT | CASRSGQSSTDTQYF
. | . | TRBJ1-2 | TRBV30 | TGTGCCTGGAGTGTACAGGGCTACACCTTC | CAWSVQGYTF
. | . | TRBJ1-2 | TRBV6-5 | TGTGCCAGCAGTTACTCTCGGACAGCGTATGGCTACACCTTC | CASSYSRTAYGYTF
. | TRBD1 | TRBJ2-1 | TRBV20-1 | TGCAGTGTCTACTCCGGGACAGGGGTACACAATGAGCAGTTCTTC | CSVYSGTGVHNEQFF
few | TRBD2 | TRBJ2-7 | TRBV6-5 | TGTGCCAGCAGTTACGGGAGCGGGACCATCTACGAGCAGTACTTC | CASSYGSGTIYEQYF
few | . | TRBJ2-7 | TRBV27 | TGTGCCAGCAGGCCTAAACCGGGATCCTCCTACGAGCAGTACTTC | CASRPKPGSSYEQYF
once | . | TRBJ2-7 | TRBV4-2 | TGTGCCAGCAGCCAAGCGGCGGGGGACAGCTACGAGCAGTACTTC | CASSQAAGDSYEQYF
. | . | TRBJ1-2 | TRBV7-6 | TGTGCCAGCAGTTTATACCCCCGGGGTGGTGGCTACACCTTC | CASSLYPRGGGYTF
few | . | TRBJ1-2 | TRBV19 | TGTGCCAGTATTGGGACACCTAGGGGAAGTGGCTACACCTTC | CASIGTPRGSGYTF
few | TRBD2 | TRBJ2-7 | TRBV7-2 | TGTGCCAGCAGCGGCCGACTAGCGGGAGAGGGCGAGCAGTACTTC | CASSGRLAGEGEQYF
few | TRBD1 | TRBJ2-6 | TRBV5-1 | TGCGCCAGCAGCTCGACAGGGTGGGCTGGGGCCAACGTCCTGACTTTC | CASSSTGWAGANVLTF
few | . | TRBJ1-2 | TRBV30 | TGTGCCTGGAACGGTGGCGGAGGAGGCTACACCTTC | CAWNGGGGGYTF
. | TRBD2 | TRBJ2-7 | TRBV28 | TGTGCCAGCAGTTTCACCTCGACTAGCGGGAGTAGGACAGACTTC | CASSFTSTSGSRTDF
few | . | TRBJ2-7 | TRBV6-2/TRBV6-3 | TGTGCCAGCAGTTACTACCTGTCCTACGAGCAGTACTTC | CASSYYLSYEQYF
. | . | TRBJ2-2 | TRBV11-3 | TGTGCCAGCAGCGCCGGACCCTATGCCGGGGAGCTGTTTTTT | CASSAGPYAGELFF
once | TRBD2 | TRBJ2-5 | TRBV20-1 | TGCAGTGCTACCGGGACTAGCGGGAGGAAAGAGACCCAGTACTTC | CSATGTSGRKETQYF
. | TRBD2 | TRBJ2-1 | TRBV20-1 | TGCAGTGCCAGGCCGAGGACTAGCGGCTACAATGAGCAGTTCTTC | CSARPRTSGYNEQFF
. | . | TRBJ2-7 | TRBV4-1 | TGCGCCAGCAGCCAAGATTCTCTGAGCTACGAGCAGTACTTC | CASSQDSLSYEQYF